Shown below are 25 T cell receptor beta chains from a single sample sequenced in a study of blood T cell repertoires in COVID-19. Only in-frame clones appear in the TCRdb table, and some are missing; sequencing was by immunoSEQ multiplex PCR. The data show 450,000 to 500,000 clones, 70% to 90% seen once. Source material: PBMCs or T cells enriched from blood (not recorded which). These receptor sequences come from an older woman who had recovered from COVID-19.

The rearrangement links TRBV2 to TRBJ1-2, with TRBD1 identical over 9 bases. Germline V gene data show CDR1 as SNHLY and CDR2 as FYNNEI. V trimming: 5 bases; J trimming: 4 bases; junction bases outside the gene matches: 5. The length of the CDR3 is 14 residues. CDR3: CASSPGTGSYGYTF. The CDR3 DNA reads as TGTGCCAGCAGTCCCGGGACAGGGTCCTATGGCTACACCTTC.

The rearrangement joins TRBV19 to TRBJ1-5; D gene uncertain. V was pared by 0 bases and J by 10 bases, with 13 bases between. The CDR3 is 14 amino acids. Germline CDR1 reads LNHDA; CDR2 reads SQIVND (reference sequence). The chain's CDR3 is CASSIEAALRPQHF. The CDR3 bases are TGTGCCAGTAGTATAGAAGCAGCGCTCAGACCCCAGCATTTT. The entire variable domain, with the rest obtained from reference TRBV19 and TRBJ1-5, is as follows: DGGITQSPKYLFRKEGQNVTLSCEQNLNHDAMYWYRQDPGQGLRLIYYSQIVNDFQKGDIAEGYSVSREKKESFPLTVTSAQKNPTAFYLCASSIEAALRPQHFGDGTRLSIL.

The chain links TRBV6-5 to TRBJ1-6; 9 bases align to TRBD1. V lost 8 bases to trimming and J lost 6 bases; unmatched junction nucleotides: 8. This CDR3 contains 15 residues. Germline CDR1 reads MNHEY; CDR2 reads SVGAGI. CDR3 sequence reads: CASFKPGQGNSPLHF. As DNA, the CDR3 is TGTGCCAGCTTCAAACCGGGACAGGGTAATTCACCCCTCCACTTT.

The CDR3 region is CSASGDRDTQYF. The CDR3 nucleotides are TGCAGTGCTAGTGGCGACAGAGATACGCAGTATTTT. The chain joins TRBV20-1 to TRBJ2-3; TRBD1 is a possible D gene (5 bases). The CDR3 consists of 12 residues. V was cut by 3 bases and J by 5 bases, with 9 bases left in between. Germline V gene data show CDR1 as DFQATT and CDR2 as SNEGSKA (reference sequence).

The rearrangement links TRBV7-2 to TRBJ2-2, with 7 bases that match TRBD2. Germline CDR1 is SGHTA and CDR2 is FQGNSA. The J segment lost 3 bases and the V segment lost 4 bases, leaving 2 bases of the junction unmatched. The CDR3 is made up of 14 amino acids. The CDR3 loop is CASSSSGDTGELFF. The CDR3 DNA follows: TGTGCCAGCAGCTCCAGCGGGGACACCGGGGAGCTGTTTTTT.

The rearrangement uses TRBV3-1 (or the pseudogene TRBV3-2) and TRBJ1-2; 7 bases fit TRBD1. CDR1 LGHDT and CDR2 YNNKEL come from the germline V gene (reference sequence). The V gene end was trimmed by 5 bases and the J gene end by 7 bases; junction bases not matched to a gene: 4. CDR3 length: 12 residues. CDR3 loop: CASSEGGAGYTF. The CDR3 nucleotides read TGTGCCAGCAGCGAAGGGGGCGCTGGCTACACCTTC.

The gene calls are TRBV29-1 and TRBJ2-7; TRBD1 matches 7 bases. With 3 bases clipped from V and 5 bases from J, the junction kept 10 bases outside the gene matches. The CDR3 consists of 14 residues. The germline V gene encodes CDR1 SQVTM and CDR2 ANQGSEA. The CDR3 reads CSVDGPSTGNEQYF. For the CDR3, the DNA is TGCAGCGTTGATGGCCCTTCGACAGGGAACGAGCAGTACTTC.

This clone occurred once. The rearrangement uses TRBV29-1 and TRBJ1-2, with D hard to call. Trimming took off 4 bases at V and 4 bases at J, with 13 bases between the two ends. Germline CDR1 and CDR2: SQVTM and ANQGSEA. This CDR3 is 13 amino acids long. The CDR3 region has the DNA TGCAGCGTTGCAGGAGGAGAGGGCTATGGCTACACCTTC. Protein: CSVAGGEGYGYTF.

The genes are TRBV11-2 and TRBJ1-2; D uncertain. Germline V lookup: CDR1 SGHAT, CDR2 FQNNGV. This CDR3 contains 13 residues. Trimming shortened V by 7 bases and J by 4 bases, and 13 bases separated the two germline ends. This CDR3 reads CASNTGPSYGYTF. DNA for the CDR3: TGTGCCAGCAACACTGGGCCGAGCTATGGCTACACCTTC.

The chain combines TRBV29-1 with TRBJ2-2; D is possibly TRBD2 (6 bases). Germline V gene data show CDR1 as SQVTM and CDR2 as ANQGSEA. Trimming left V 6 bases short and J 6 bases short, with 17 bases between. The CDR3 sequence is 14 residues long. DNA for the CDR3: TGCAGCGTAGGTCAGGGCTCGGGGGCCGGGGAGCTGTTTTTT. This translates into CSVGQGSGAGELFF.

The gene calls are TRBV2 and TRBJ1-6; 7 bases align to TRBD1. The CDR3 has 14 amino acids. The ends lost 4 bases at V and 8 bases at J; junction bases unmatched: 5. Germline lookup yields CDR1 SNHLY and CDR2 FYNNEI. This CDR3 reads CASSATGLDSPLHF. CDR3 in DNA: TGTGCCAGCAGTGCGACAGGGTTGGATTCACCCCTCCACTTT. Variable domain in full (rest from reference TRBV2 and TRBJ1-6): EPEVTQTPSHQVTQMGQEVILRCVPISNHLYFYWYRQILGQKVEFLVSFYNNEISEKSEIFDDQFSVERPDGSNFTLKIRSTKLEDSAMYFCASSATGLDSPLHFGNGTRLTVT.

The chain joins TRBV14 to TRBJ2-7; TRBD1 is a possible D gene (6 bases). The V end lost 4 bases, the J end lost 5 bases, and 12 bases lay between the germline ends. Looked up from germline, CDR1 is SGHDN and CDR2 is FVKESK. The CDR3 runs 13 residues. The DNA of the CDR3 is TGTGCCAGCAGCCCAACAGGGTTGGACGAGCAGTACTTC. Protein sequence: CASSPTGLDEQYF.

The chain carries TRBV5-1 and TRBJ2-1; D might be TRBD1 (5 bases). Germline CDR1 reads SGHRS; CDR2 reads YFSETQ. The CDR3 extends over 13 amino acids. Trimming stripped 2 bases from V and 10 bases from J, with 13 bases between. This CDR3 reads CASSFQGSKEQFF. Written as DNA, the CDR3 is TGCGCCAGCAGCTTCCAGGGATCGAAGGAGCAGTTCTTC.

The gene calls are TRBV2 and TRBJ1-3, with D uncertain. The CDR3 sequence is 16 residues long. The V and J ends lost 4 bases and 0 bases respectively, with 13 bases between them. CDR1 is SNHLY, CDR2 FYNNEI, per germline. The CDR3 region has the DNA TGTGCCAGCAGTGCATGGAGACTCAGCTCTGGAAACACCATATATTTT. Translated: CASSAWRLSSGNTIYF.

The rearrangement joins TRBV6-5 to TRBJ2-3; D is perhaps TRBD1 (5 bases). V lost 7 bases to trimming and J lost 4 bases, with 12 bases between them. The CDR3 contains 13 residues. From germline, CDR1 is MNHEY and CDR2 SVGAGI. CDR3 residues: CASNVRVPDTQYF. Written as DNA, the CDR3 is TGTGCCAGCAACGTCAGGGTTCCAGATACGCAGTATTTT.

Concerning this clone itself: The same CDR3 arises from other DNA sequences in this sample as well. This rearrangement joins TRBV5-1 to TRBJ1-3; D possibly corresponds to TRBD1 (6 bases). CDR3 length: 14 residues. V was clipped by 2 bases and J by 1 base, with 7 bases between them. The germline V gene encodes CDR1 SGHRS and CDR2 YFSETQ. CDR3: CASSLGGSGNTIYF. DNA for the CDR3: TGCGCCAGCAGCTTAGGGGGATCTGGAAACACCATATATTTT.

V usage is TRBV5-1 and J usage is TRBJ2-1; 9 bases line up with TRBD1. Germline V gene data show CDR1 as SGHRS and CDR2 as YFSETQ. J lost 3 bases, V lost 6 bases, and 7 bases had no gene match. The CDR3 runs to 15 residues. The CDR3 loop reads CASTDETGGYNEQFF. The CDR3 nucleotides are TGCGCCAGCACCGACGAGACAGGGGGCTACAATGAGCAGTTCTTC.

This clone appeared once. The chain's CDR3 is CASSLRGQPNTEAFF. CDR3 sequence (DNA): TGTGCCAGCAGCTTACGAGGTCAGCCTAACACTGAAGCTTTCTTT. V usage is TRBV7-9 and J usage is TRBJ1-1; D remains ambiguous. Trimming removed 2 bases at V and 2 bases at J, with 12 bases between. Germline loops: CDR1 SEHNR, CDR2 FQNEAQ (reference sequence). The CDR3 consists of 15 residues.

The chain joins TRBV7-2 to TRBJ2-2; D is unclear. The ends were cut back, 0 bases at V and 5 bases at J, with 4 bases in the middle. Per germline, CDR1 SGHTA and CDR2 FQGNSA. This CDR3 contains 13 residues. For the CDR3, the DNA is TGTGCCAGCAGCTTAGCAGAGACCGGGGAGCTGTTTTTT. This codes for CASSLAETGELFF.

The chain has TRBV7-9 and TRBJ2-7; D uncertain. CDR1 is SEHNR, CDR2 FQNEAQ, per germline (reference sequence). Trimming stripped 5 bases from V and 2 bases from J, with 10 bases between. The CDR3 is 13 residues long. CDR3 in DNA: TGTGCCAGCAGCCTAAAAAGCCCCTACGAGCAGTACTTC. It specifies CASSLKSPYEQYF.

The rearrangement uses TRBV7-2 and TRBJ2-3; TRBD2 might be the D (6 bases). CDR1 SGHTA and CDR2 FQGNSA come from the germline V gene. Trimming cost V 2 bases and J 5 bases, with 11 bases left between them. The CDR3 is made up of 14 amino acids. The CDR3 spells CASSLSGGKDTQYF. Written as DNA, the CDR3 is TGTGCCAGCAGCTTAAGTGGAGGGAAAGATACGCAGTATTTT.

The gene calls are TRBV6-6 and TRBJ2-7, with TRBD1 matching 11 bases. V was pared by 5 bases and J by 4 bases, with 10 bases of the junction left unmatched. This CDR3 comprises 16 residues. Germline V gene sequence: CDR1 MNHNY, CDR2 SVGAGI (reference sequence). The CDR3 nucleotides are TGTGCCAGCAGTCACCATGGACAGGGGGCGGGATACGAGCAGTACTTC. It codes for CASSHHGQGAGYEQYF.

The chain joins TRBV19 to TRBJ1-3; no clear D gene. In germline, CDR1 is LNHDA, CDR2 SQIVND (reference sequence). V was cut by 6 bases and J by 4 bases, with 13 bases left in between. This CDR3 has 14 amino acids. The CDR3 protein is CASSPGPGGNTIYF. CDR3 DNA sequence: TGTGCCAGTAGCCCGGGCCCGGGGGGAAACACCATATATTTT.

V usage is TRBV5-1 and J usage is TRBJ1-2; 7 bases map to TRBD1. The CDR3 is made up of 15 amino acids. V shed 0 bases, J shed 3 bases, and the junction held 5 bases outside the gene matches. Germline V gives CDR1 SGHRS, CDR2 YFSETQ. The CDR3 nucleotides read TGCGCCAGCAGCTTGGAGGGGGCGCTGGACTATGGCTACACCTTC. Translating gives CASSLEGALDYGYTF.

This clone has a single count. The V call is TRBV6-6, the J call TRBJ1-2; D is perhaps TRBD1 (5 bases). Germline assignment: CDR1 MNHNY and CDR2 SVGAGI (reference sequence). With 8 bases removed from V and 0 bases from J, the gap between germline ends came to 16 bases. The CDR3 covers 15 residues. The CDR3 reads CASLQRGTANYGYTF. The CDR3 region has the DNA TGTGCCAGCCTCCAGCGGGGCACAGCTAACTATGGCTACACCTTC.